The 12 T cell receptor beta chains below were found in one sample sequenced in a study of regulatory T cells in long-lasting Graves disease. Relying on iRepertoire HTBI primers and Arm-PCR of CDR3 regions, the team built TCR beta libraries. Via MiXCR, TCRdb re-called the multiplex PCR reads, giving one row per CDR3 protein. Here the sample spans 420,000 or so distinct CDR3 sequences, over 15% being singletons. This sample's time point: newly diagnosed GD, antithyroid drugs for less than 3 months. Extracted RNA from PBMCs served as the source of the TCR library. These sequences were also reported in another study, on T cells in Graves' hyperthyroidism and ophthalmopathy.

This sample comprised peripheral blood mononuclear cells (PBMCs), obtained at new diagnosis, from a patient treated with antithyroid drugs. Source of these receptors: a woman aged 18-30 years with Graves disease.

V gene TRBV19 combines with J gene TRBJ2-7, with 9 bases matching TRBD1. The junction had 14 bases not matched to a gene; V was cut back by 5 bases and J by 3 bases. Looked up from germline, CDR1 is LNHDA and CDR2 is SQIVND (reference sequence). This CDR3 has 17 residues. The CDR3 nucleotides are TGTGCCAGTAGTCTGAGACCCGGGACAGGGCTAAACTACGAGCAGTACTTC. Its protein is CASSLRPGTGLNYEQYF.

The genes are TRBV9 and TRBJ2-3; tentatively, D is TRBD1 (5 bases). Between the trimmed V and J ends, which lost 0 bases and 2 bases, there was a span of 13 bases. CDR1 is SGDLS and CDR2 is YYNGEE in the germline V gene. The CDR3 loop spans 16 amino acids. For the CDR3, the DNA is TGTGCCAGCAGCGTAGAAGCAGGGTTGTTCACAGATACGCAGTATTTT. Protein sequence: CASSVEAGLFTDTQYF. Together with reference TRBV9 and TRBJ2-3, the CDR3 gives the full variable domain: DSGVTQTPKHLITATGQRVTLRCSPRSGDLSVYWYQQSLDQGLQFLIQYYNGEERAKGNILERFSAQQFPDLHSELNLSSLELGDSALYFCASSVEAGLFTDTQYFGPGTRLTVL.

This clonotype appeared many times. This rearrangement joins TRBV20-1 to TRBJ2-1; 9 bases line up with TRBD2. CDR3 length equals 16 residues. The J segment lost 3 bases and the V segment lost 5 bases, leaving 11 bases of the junction unmatched. Germline V lookup: CDR1 DFQATT, CDR2 SNEGSKA (reference sequence). The CDR3 here is CSAPRQAGGLYNEQFF. The DNA for the CDR3 is TGCAGTGCTCCTCGGCAGGCGGGAGGGCTCTACAATGAGCAGTTCTTC.

This clonotype was observed many times. The gene calls are TRBV7-3 and TRBJ2-3; D remains ambiguous. Trimming stripped 0 bases from V and 4 bases from J, with 5 bases between. Germline lookup yields CDR1 SGHTA and CDR2 FQGTGA. CDR3 length: 13 amino acids. CDR3 bases: TGTGCCAGCAGCTTAACCTACTCAGATACGCAGTATTTT. Encoded protein: CASSLTYSDTQYF.

This clonotype was observed many times. The chain joins TRBV7-9 to TRBJ2-1; TRBD1 agrees at 12 bases. The CDR3 extends over 15 amino acids. J lost 7 bases, V lost 5 bases, and 6 bases had no gene match. Germline CDR1 SEHNR, CDR2 FQNEAQ (reference sequence). The CDR3 DNA sequence: TGTGCCAGCAGCCAGAGGGACAGGGGGCTTAATGAGCAGTTCTTC. Its translation is CASSQRDRGLNEQFF.

The chain is built from TRBV29-1 and TRBJ1-1; a possible D gene is TRBD1 (6 bases). Germline V gene sequence: CDR1 SQVTM, CDR2 ANQGSEA. The CDR3 is 14 residues long. The V and J ends lost 3 bases and 3 bases respectively, with 14 bases between them. CDR3 sequence reads: CSVDSSGVDTEAFF. CDR3 bases: TGCAGCGTTGACTCCTCAGGGGTGGACACTGAAGCTTTCTTT.

A note on this clonotype: One base away lies a much larger clone, so this may be a sequencing read error. The J gene is TRBJ2-1, the V gene TRBV29-1, with 10 positions matching TRBD1. CDR3 length: 14 residues. Germline assignment: CDR1 SQVTM and CDR2 ANQGSEA. The J segment lost 10 bases and the V segment lost 4 bases, leaving 10 bases of the junction unmatched. CDR3 sequence (DNA): TGCAGCGTTGGACAGGGGGCTTCCTCCTACGAGCAGTTCTTC. Protein: CSVGQGASSYEQFF.

The sample holds a few counts of this clonotype. The chain combines TRBV19 with TRBJ1-2, with 9 bases fitting TRBD1. Germline trimming cut 6 bases from V and 2 bases from J; bases unmatched to any gene: 16. In germline, CDR1 is LNHDA, CDR2 SQIVND (reference sequence). The CDR3 is 18 amino acids. The CDR3 DNA is TGTGCCAGTAGGAAGCCGGGACAGGGAAGCGGGGAGAACTATGGCTACACCTTC. Translating gives CASRKPGQGSGENYGYTF.

This clonotype has a count of ten or more. This rearrangement joins TRBV4-1 to TRBJ2-3; possibly TRBD2 for D (6 bases). CDR1 and CDR2 from the germline V gene are MGHRA and YSYEKL. This CDR3 has 16 amino acids. Trimming removed 0 bases from V and 6 bases from J, with 16 bases in between. The CDR3 DNA reads as TGCGCCAGCAGCCAAGAAAACCGGACTGGGAGGGATACGCAGTATTTT. Protein: CASSQENRTGRDTQYF.

In this sample, this clonotype turned up many times. The chain links TRBV27 to TRBJ1-1, with a possible D match to TRBD1 (6 bases). The CDR3 sequence is 13 residues long. Trimming removed 6 bases at V and 3 bases at J, with 11 bases between. Germline loops: CDR1 MNHEY, CDR2 SMNVEV (reference sequence). This CDR3 is CASSTGTDTEAFF. The CDR3 nucleotides are TGTGCCAGCAGCACAGGGACGGACACTGAAGCTTTCTTT.

The chain joins TRBV6-2 or TRBV6-3 to TRBJ2-1; 7 bases match TRBD1. V lost 0 bases and J lost 1; bases outside the gene matches: 3. This CDR3 region has 16 residues. CDR1 MNHEY and CDR2 SVGEGT come from the germline V gene. Here the CDR3 reads CASSYSGRGSYNEQFF. CDR3 in DNA: TGTGCCAGCAGTTACTCGGGCAGGGGGTCCTACAATGAGCAGTTCTTC.

The rearrangement links TRBV7-9 to TRBJ1-4, with a tentative D call TRBD1 (6 bases). CDR3 length: 16 amino acids. Per germline, CDR1 SEHNR and CDR2 FQNEAQ (reference sequence). V lost 4 bases, J lost 7 bases, and 19 bases lay in between. The CDR3 DNA reads as TGTGCCAGCAGCTATACCTCCGGGGGGCGCGGTGAAAAACTGTTTTTT. Its protein is CASSYTSGGRGEKLFF.